This TCR beta chain was identified during a study of CD8+ T cells in alopecia areata. Extraction of RNA preceded its reverse transcription into cDNA, which served as the sequencing template. TCRdb's copy holds only in-frame clones and misses some; the assay was immunoSEQ multiplex PCR. The sample contains roughly 100,000 clones, about 61% of which appear only once. Germline-derived CDR1 and CDR2 are MNHEY and SMNVEV (reference sequence). Losses at the gene ends were 4 bases for V and 4 bases for J; bases not matched to a gene: 10. The CDR3 consists of 16 residues. The treatment denotes: oral pan-JAK inhibitor, 5-10 mg twice daily. The study team obtained lesional scalp punch biopsies and peripheral blood from alopecia areata patients. Findings and caveats of the study: Normal-skin resident alphabeta T cells also appear among scalp sample sequences. Scalp and blood retained many expanded lesional clones during tofacitinib.

A note on this clone: What it recognizes is unknown.

The chain joins TRBV27 to TRBJ1-5, with 7 bases fitting TRBD1. Specimen: CD8+ T cells sorted from blood, collected at approximately week 60, from a patient treated with tofacitinib. This clonotype was sampled from a human donor with alopecia areata. CDR3: CASSSNPGQKNQPQHF. The CDR3 DNA reads TGTGCCAGCAGTTCTAACCCGGGACAGAAGAATCAGCCCCAGCATTTT.